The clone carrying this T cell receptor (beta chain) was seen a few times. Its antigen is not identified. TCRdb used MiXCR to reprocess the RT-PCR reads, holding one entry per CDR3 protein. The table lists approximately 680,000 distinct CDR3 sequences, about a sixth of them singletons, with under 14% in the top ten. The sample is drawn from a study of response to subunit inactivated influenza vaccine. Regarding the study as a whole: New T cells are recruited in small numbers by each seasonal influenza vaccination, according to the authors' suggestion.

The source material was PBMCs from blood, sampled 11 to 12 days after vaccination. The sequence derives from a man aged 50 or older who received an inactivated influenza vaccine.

CDR3 sequence: CASTLDRSTDTQYF. The CDR3 DNA reads as TGTGCCAGCACCTTGGACCGCAGCACAGATACGCAGTATTTT. The chain has TRBV6-2 or TRBV6-3 and TRBJ2-3; D is ambiguous. In germline, CDR1 is MNHEY, CDR2 SVGEGT. Trimming stripped 7 bases from V and 0 bases from J, with 11 bases between. The CDR3 contains 14 residues.